This record concerns one TCR beta chain sequence. These data belong to a study of T cell responses to AZD1222 COVID-19 vaccine. Germline V gene lookup returns CDR1 SGHRS and CDR2 YFSETQ. The CDR3 is 14 residues long. V shed 4 bases and J shed 1 base, with 11 bases lying between them. Assay: immunoSEQ multiplex PCR; the TCRdb copy retains only in-frame clones and omits some. The profile shows about 110,000 clones, around 90% of them singletons. This chain connects TRBV5-1 to TRBJ2-5, with TRBD1 as a possible D gene (5 bases). The sequence was obtained from an adult who received the AZD1222 COVID-19 vaccine. Material: peripheral blood, obtained 28 days after the second AZD1222 dose. CDR3 nucleotide sequence: TGCGCCAGCAGCGCCCCAGGGATCCAAGAGACCCAGTACTTC. Protein: CASSAPGIQETQYF.